This record looks at one TCR beta chain sequence and its context. The antigen is undetermined. Trimming took 0 bases from V and 4 from J, leaving 3 bases between them. The germline gives CDR1 GTSNPN, CDR2 SVGIG (reference sequence). This CDR3 spans 12 amino acids. This sample stems from a study of sequential checkpoint blockade in melanoma. Study at large: Both treatment sequences were followed by maintenance nivolumab. Study results and limitations: Response in arm A was associated with pretreatment TIL clonality.

This sample's treatment: randomized to nivolumab then ipilimumab (arm A) or the reverse (arm B). The method was immunoSEQ multiplex PCR; TCRdb's version includes in-frame clones alone and lacks a portion of them. The sample lists some 18,000 clones, roughly 73% seen once, with 4.5% to 5.5% in the top ten. The gene calls are TRBV30 and TRBJ2-2; D is unresolved. This TCR was recovered from a human donor with melanoma. The sample was tumor tissue (inferred from file names), taken from a patient given nivolumab and ipilimumab in sequence. The CDR3 loop is CAWSVFTGELFF. CDR3 nucleotide sequence: TGTGCCTGGAGTGTATTCACCGGGGAGCTGTTTTTT.